Given below is one T cell receptor beta chain in context. This entry comes from a study of blood T cell repertoires in COVID-19. Only in-frame clones appear in the TCRdb table, and some are missing; sequencing was by immunoSEQ multiplex PCR. The table lists 90,000 to 130,000 clones, around 80% of them singletons. The CDR3 totals 13 residues. The germline V and J ends were trimmed by 4 bases and 4 bases, with 11 bases remaining between them. Germline CDR1 and CDR2: SGHNT and YYREEE (reference sequence). The source is a woman in her 70s with acute or convalescent COVID-19. This rearrangement joins TRBV5-4 to TRBJ1-2; D possibly corresponds to TRBD1 (5 bases). The sequencing input was peripheral blood. CDR3 in DNA: TGTGCCAGCAGCCGCAATACAGGCTATGGCTACACCTTC. Residues: CASSRNTGYGYTF. Based on the CDR3 plus reference TRBV5-4 and TRBJ1-2, the full variable domain is ETGVTQSPTHLIKTRGQQVTLRCSSQSGHNTVSWYQQALGQGPQFIFQYYREEENGRGNFPPRFSGLQFPNYSSELNVNALELDDSALYLCASSRNTGYGYTFGSGTRLTVV.